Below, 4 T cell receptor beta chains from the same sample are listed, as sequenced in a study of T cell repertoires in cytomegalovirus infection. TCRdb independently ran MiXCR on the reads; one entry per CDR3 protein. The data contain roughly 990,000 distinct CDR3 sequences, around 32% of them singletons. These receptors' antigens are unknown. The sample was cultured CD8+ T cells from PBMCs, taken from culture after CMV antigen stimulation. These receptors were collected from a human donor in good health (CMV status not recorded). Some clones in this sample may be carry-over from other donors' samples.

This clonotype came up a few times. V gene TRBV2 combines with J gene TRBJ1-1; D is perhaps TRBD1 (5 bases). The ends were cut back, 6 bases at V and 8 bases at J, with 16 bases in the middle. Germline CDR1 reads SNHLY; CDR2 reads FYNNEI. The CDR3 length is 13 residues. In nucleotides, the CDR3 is TGTGCCAGCAGGGGTTCCTCGACAGAGGAAGCTTTCTTT. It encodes CASRGSSTEEAFF.

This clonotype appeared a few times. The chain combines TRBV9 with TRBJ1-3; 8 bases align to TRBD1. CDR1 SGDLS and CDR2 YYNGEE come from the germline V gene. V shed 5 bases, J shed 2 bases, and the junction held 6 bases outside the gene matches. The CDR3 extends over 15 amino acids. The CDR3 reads CASSLGQDPGNTIYF. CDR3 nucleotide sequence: TGTGCCAGCAGTTTGGGACAGGATCCTGGAAACACCATATATTTT. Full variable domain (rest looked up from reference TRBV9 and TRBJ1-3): DSGVTQTPKHLITATGQRVTLRCSPRSGDLSVYWYQQSLDQGLQFLIQYYNGEERAKGNILERFSAQQFPDLHSELNLSSLELGDSALYFCASSLGQDPGNTIYFGEGSWLTVV.

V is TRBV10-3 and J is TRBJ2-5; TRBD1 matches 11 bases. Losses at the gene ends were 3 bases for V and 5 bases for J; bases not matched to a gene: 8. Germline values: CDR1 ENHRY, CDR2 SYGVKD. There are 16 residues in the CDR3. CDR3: CAISDPWTGGRETQYF. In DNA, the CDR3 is TGTGCCATCAGTGACCCTTGGACAGGGGGCAGGGAGACCCAGTACTTC.

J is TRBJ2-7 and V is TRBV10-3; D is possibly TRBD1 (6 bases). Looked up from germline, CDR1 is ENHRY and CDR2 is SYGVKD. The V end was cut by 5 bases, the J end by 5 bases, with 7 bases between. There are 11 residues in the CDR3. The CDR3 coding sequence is TGTGCCATCAGTCACAGGGACGAGCAGTACTTC. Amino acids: CAISHRDEQYF.